These 6 T cell receptor beta chains were sequenced from one sample in a study of blood T cell repertoires in COVID-19. Clones were sequenced by immunoSEQ multiplex PCR, and TCRdb holds only the in-frame ones, with some missing. Of 60,000 to 70,000 clones listed, more than 70% were seen once; the top ten hold 7.5% to 9%. The sequenced sample consisted of peripheral blood. The receptors derive from a man in his forties or fifties with active COVID-19.

V is TRBV24-1 and J is TRBJ2-1; 10 positions match TRBD2. V gave up 3 bases and J gave up 5 bases; unmatched junction bases: 6. Per the germline V gene, CDR1 is KGHDR and CDR2 is SFDVKD. The CDR3 loop spans 16 amino acids. This chain's CDR3 is CATSDRTSGTDNEQFF. The CDR3 DNA sequence: TGTGCCACCAGTGATCGAACTAGCGGGACTGACAATGAGCAGTTCTTC.

The gene calls are TRBV11-3 and TRBJ1-1; no reliable D call. V lost 3 bases, J lost 3 bases, and 11 bases lay in between. The length of the CDR3 is 14 residues. Germline V gene sequence: CDR1 SGHNT, CDR2 YENEEA. CDR3 protein: CASSLRYGDTEAFF. The CDR3 DNA reads as TGTGCCAGCAGCTTGCGTTACGGGGACACTGAAGCTTTCTTT.

The chain couples TRBV27 to TRBJ2-7, with D perhaps TRBD2 (5 bases). This CDR3 comprises 13 residues. Germline CDR1 and CDR2: MNHEY and SMNVEV (reference sequence). V was pared by 4 bases and J by 3 bases, with 10 bases between. The DNA for the CDR3 is TGTGCCAGCAGTTCGGAGCGGTTCTACGAGCAGTACTTC. Amino acid sequence: CASSSERFYEQYF.

The CDR3 region is CASSWVRNEQFF. The CDR3 DNA follows: TGTGCCAGCAGCTGGGTCAGGAATGAGCAGTTCTTC. The rearrangement links TRBV11-2 to TRBJ2-1; no clear D gene. This CDR3 is built from 12 residues. The V and J ends lost 4 bases and 7 bases respectively, with 8 bases between them. Germline V gives CDR1 SGHAT, CDR2 FQNNGV.

The chain employs TRBV7-9 and TRBJ1-1, with TRBD1 matching over 7 bases. The V segment lost 6 bases and the J segment 4 bases; nucleotides outside the gene matches: 11. The germline gives CDR1 SEHNR, CDR2 FQNEAQ (reference sequence). The CDR3 length is 15 residues. The CDR3 bases are TGTGCCAGCAGACGAAAGACAGGGAAAATCACTGAAGCTTTCTTT. Its protein is CASRRKTGKITEAFF.

The chain uses TRBV13 and TRBJ1-5; D not resolved. CDR3 length equals 15 residues. CDR1 and CDR2 (germline): PRHDT, FYEKMQ (reference sequence). V lost 0 bases and J 5 bases, leaving 11 bases between the germline ends. The CDR3 spells CASSLGEQLHQPQHF. The DNA of the CDR3 is TGTGCCAGCAGCTTAGGCGAACAGCTCCATCAGCCCCAGCATTTT.